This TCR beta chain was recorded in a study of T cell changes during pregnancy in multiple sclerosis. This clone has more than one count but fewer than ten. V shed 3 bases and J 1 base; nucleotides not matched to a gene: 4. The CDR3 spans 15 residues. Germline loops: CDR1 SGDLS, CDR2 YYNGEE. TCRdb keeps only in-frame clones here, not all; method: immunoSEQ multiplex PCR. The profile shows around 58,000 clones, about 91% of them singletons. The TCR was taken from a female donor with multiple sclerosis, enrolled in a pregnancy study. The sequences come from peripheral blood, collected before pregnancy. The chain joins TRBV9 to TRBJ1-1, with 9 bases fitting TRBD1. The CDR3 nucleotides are TGTGCCAGCAGCGGGACAGGGGTAGGGAACACTGAAGCTTTCTTT. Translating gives CASSGTGVGNTEAFF.